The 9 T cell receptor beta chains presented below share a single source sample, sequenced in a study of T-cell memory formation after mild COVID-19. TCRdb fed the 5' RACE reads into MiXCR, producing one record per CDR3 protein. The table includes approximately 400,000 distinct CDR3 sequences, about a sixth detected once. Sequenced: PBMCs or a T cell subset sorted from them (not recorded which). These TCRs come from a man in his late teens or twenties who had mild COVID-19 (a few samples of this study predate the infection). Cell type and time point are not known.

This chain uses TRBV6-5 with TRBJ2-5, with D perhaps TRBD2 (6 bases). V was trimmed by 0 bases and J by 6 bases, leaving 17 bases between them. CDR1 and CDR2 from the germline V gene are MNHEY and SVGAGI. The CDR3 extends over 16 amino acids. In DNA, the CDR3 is TGTGCCAGCAGTTACTCGACCGCGGGGTGGGAAAAGACCCAGTACTTC. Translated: CASSYSTAGWEKTQYF.

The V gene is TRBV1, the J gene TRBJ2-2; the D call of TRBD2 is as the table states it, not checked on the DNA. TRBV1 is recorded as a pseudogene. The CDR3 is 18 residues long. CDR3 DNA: TGCACCAGCAGCCCCCGACTAGCGGGGGCCGCGAACACCGGGGAGCTGTTTTTT. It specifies CTSSPRLAGAANTGELFF.

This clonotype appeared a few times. CDR3 sequence reads: CAITAGTGGGETQYF. DNA for the CDR3: TGTGCCATCACCGCCGGGACAGGGGGAGGAGAGACCCAGTACTTC. The chain joins TRBV10-3 to TRBJ2-5; the match to TRBD1 covers 11 bases. V gave up 7 bases and J gave up 4 bases; unmatched junction bases: 8. This CDR3 is built from 15 residues. Germline values: CDR1 ENHRY, CDR2 SYGVKD.

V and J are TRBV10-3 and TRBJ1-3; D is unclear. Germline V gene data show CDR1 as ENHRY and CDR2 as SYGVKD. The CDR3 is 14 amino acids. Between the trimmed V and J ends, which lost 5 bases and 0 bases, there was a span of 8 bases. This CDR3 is CAISSSGSGNTIYF. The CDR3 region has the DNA TGTGCCATCAGTTCGTCGGGCTCTGGAAACACCATATATTTT.

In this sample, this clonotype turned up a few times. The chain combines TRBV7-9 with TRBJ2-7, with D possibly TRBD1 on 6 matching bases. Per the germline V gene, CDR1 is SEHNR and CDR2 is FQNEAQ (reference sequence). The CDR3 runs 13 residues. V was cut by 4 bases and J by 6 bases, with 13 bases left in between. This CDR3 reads CASSYRELSEQYV. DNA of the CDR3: TGTGCCAGCAGCTACAGGGAGCTCAGCGAGCAGTACGTC.

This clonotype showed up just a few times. CDR3 sequence: CASSGHQLEQYF. The CDR3 DNA reads TGTGCCAGCTCGGGACACCAATTAGAGCAGTACTTC. The rearrangement uses TRBV28 and TRBJ2-7; a weak D match, TRBD1 (6 bases). CDR3 length: 12 residues. V lost 8 bases and J 7 bases, leaving 15 bases between the germline ends. Germline CDR1 and CDR2: MDHEN and SYDVKM.

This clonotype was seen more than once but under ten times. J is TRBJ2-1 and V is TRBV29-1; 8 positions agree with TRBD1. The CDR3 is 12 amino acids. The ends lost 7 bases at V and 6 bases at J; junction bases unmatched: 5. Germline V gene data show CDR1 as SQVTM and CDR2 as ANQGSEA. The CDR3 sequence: CSAGDRSNEQFF. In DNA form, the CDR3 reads TGCAGCGCCGGGGACAGGAGCAATGAGCAGTTCTTC.

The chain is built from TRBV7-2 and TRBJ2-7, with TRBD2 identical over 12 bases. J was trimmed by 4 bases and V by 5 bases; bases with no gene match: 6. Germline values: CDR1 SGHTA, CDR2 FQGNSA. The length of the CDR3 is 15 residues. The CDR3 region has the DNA TGTGCCAGCAGCCAGACTAGCGGGGGACCTTACGAGCAGTACTTC. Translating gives CASSQTSGGPYEQYF.

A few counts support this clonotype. The CDR3 DNA sequence: TGCAGTGCCATCCAAAGGACAGTCAATGAGCAGTTCTTC. It specifies CSAIQRTVNEQFF. The chain is built from TRBV20-1 and TRBJ2-1; a weak D match, TRBD1 (6 bases). The CDR3 sequence is 13 residues long. The germline CDR1 and CDR2 sequences are DFQATT and SNEGSKA (reference sequence). V dropped 6 bases and J dropped 6 bases, with 15 bases sitting between them.